Listed here is a single T cell receptor (beta chain). The data stem from a study of CD8 T cells in Susac syndrome. The V segment lost 5 bases and the J segment 3 bases; nucleotides outside the gene matches: 6. The CDR3 runs 15 residues. CDR1 is MRHNA and CDR2 is SNTAGT in the germline V gene. RNA in amounts of roughly 0.5 to 1 ug was reverse transcribed with random hexamers. Coverage of TCR beta CDR3 amplification by immunoSEQ multiplex PCR extended to 54 Vbeta and 13 Jbeta. TCRdb re-analysed the immunoSEQ multiplex PCR reads in MiXCR, keeping a single row per CDR3 protein. In the table there are more than 95,000 distinct CDR3 sequences, 85% to 95% of which are singletons.

The chain combines TRBV6-4 with TRBJ1-1, with 10 bases that match TRBD1. Sequenced sample: CD8+ T cells from PBMCs. The receptor was isolated from a human donor with multiple sclerosis. CDR3 sequence: CASSPSGTGDTEAFF. The CDR3 DNA follows: TGTGCCAGCAGTCCGTCTGGGACAGGGGACACTGAAGCTTTCTTT.